What follows is one T cell receptor beta chain and its context. This table comes from immunoSEQ multiplex PCR, and its TCRdb copy is limited to in-frame clones, with some not included. The table shows 88,000 or so clones, with about 85% occurring only once. This sample stems from a study of blood T cell repertoires in COVID-19. Sequenced material: peripheral blood. The receptor comes from a man aged 60-69 years with acute or convalescent COVID-19.

CDR3 nucleotides: TGCAGCGTTGAGAGGGAGAGCACAGATACGCAGTATTTT. Amino acid sequence: CSVERESTDTQYF. This chain uses TRBV29-1 with TRBJ2-3; D may be TRBD2 (5 bases). V was cut by 3 bases and J by 0 bases, with 7 bases left in between. Germline V gene lookup returns CDR1 SQVTM and CDR2 ANQGSEA. The CDR3 extends over 13 amino acids.